The entry below gives a single T cell receptor (beta chain) sequence along with its context. What it recognizes is unknown. The data are from a study of post-analysis software for immune sequencing data. Overall study: The study covered relapsing-remitting, secondary progressive and progressive-relapsing courses of multiple sclerosis.

General study findings and limits: About five TRBV segments occurring more often in patients than controls included TRBV5-6, TRBV5-1 and TRBV20-1. Samples prepared in the same batch strongly co-clustered by F measure. Multiple sclerosis was associated with a significant reduction in normalized Chao1 diversity relative to controls.

cDNA libraries of TCR beta carried unique molecular identifiers. TCRdb used MiXCR to reprocess the PCR reads, holding one entry per CDR3 protein. The data contain just over 250,000 distinct CDR3 sequences, roughly a third of them seen just once; the ten biggest clones take up 4% to 6%. The germline V gene has CDR1 LGHNA and CDR2 YNFKEQ. The CDR3 runs to 15 residues. The V gene lost 1 base and the J gene lost 11 bases, with 20 bases spanning the gap. This chain connects TRBV4-2 to TRBJ1-1, with D tentatively TRBD1 (5 bases). The source material was blood. The clonotype was recovered from a girl aged 5 to 17 with multiple sclerosis. CDR3 nucleotides: TGTGCCAGCAGCCAAGGGGGGAGGGACGCTCTGAGGGCTTTCTTT. It encodes CASSQGGRDALRAFF.